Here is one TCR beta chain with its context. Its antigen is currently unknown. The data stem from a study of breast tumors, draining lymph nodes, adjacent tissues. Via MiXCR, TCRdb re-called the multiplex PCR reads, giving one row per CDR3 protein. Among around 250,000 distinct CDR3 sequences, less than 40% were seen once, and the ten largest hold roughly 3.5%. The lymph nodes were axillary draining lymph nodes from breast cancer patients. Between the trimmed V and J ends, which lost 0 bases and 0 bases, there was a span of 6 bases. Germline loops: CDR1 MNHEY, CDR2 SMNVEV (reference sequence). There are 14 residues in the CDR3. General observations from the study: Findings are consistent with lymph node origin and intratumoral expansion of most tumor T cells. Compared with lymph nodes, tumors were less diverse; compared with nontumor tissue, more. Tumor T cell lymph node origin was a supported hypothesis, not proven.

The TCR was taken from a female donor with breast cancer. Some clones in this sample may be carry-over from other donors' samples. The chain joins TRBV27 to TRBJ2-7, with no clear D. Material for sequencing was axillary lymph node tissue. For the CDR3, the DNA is TGTGCCAGCAGTTTATCGACCAACTCCTACGAGCAGTACTTC. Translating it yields CASSLSTNSYEQYF.